This entry lists 27 T cell receptor beta chains sequenced from one sample in a study of vaccination and CD4 T cells after COVID-19. As for treatment: roughly 10-day PBMC culture with coronavirus spike peptide pools or control peptides (ViraFEST assay). Cultured CD4+ T-cell DNA underwent Oncomine TCR Beta short-read sequencing. TCRdb fed the PCR reads into MiXCR, producing one record per CDR3 protein. The sample yields under 12,000 distinct CDR3 sequences, 70% to 75% seen once. For these receptors, no antigen is known. Sequenced input: CD4+ T cells from blood, cultured in vitro. The source is a human donor who had recovered from COVID-19.

This clonotype was seen only a few times. V is TRBV27 and J is TRBJ1-2, with 9 bases identical to TRBD1. The V gene's germline CDR1 is MNHEY and CDR2 SMNVEV (reference sequence). V lost 6 bases and J lost 8; bases outside the gene matches: 10. The CDR3 length is 14 residues. The CDR3 protein is CASSPLGTGKGYTF. In DNA form, the CDR3 reads TGTGCCAGCAGCCCCCTGGGGACAGGGAAAGGCTACACCTTC.

The chain combines TRBV7-2 with TRBJ2-1; D not resolved. V lost 2 bases to trimming and J lost 8 bases, with 10 bases between them. The CDR3 runs to 13 residues. From germline, CDR1 is SGHTA and CDR2 FQGNSA. The CDR3 spells CASSLRSIYEQFF. CDR3 nucleotide sequence: TGTGCCAGCAGCTTAAGGTCGATCTATGAGCAGTTCTTC.

The chain carries TRBV6-1 and TRBJ1-2, with TRBD1 as a possible D gene (6 bases). V gave up 3 bases and J gave up 3 bases, with 11 bases separating them. Germline V CDR1 and CDR2: MNHNS, SASEGT. CDR3 length equals 14 residues. This CDR3 is CASSDLDRYYGYTF. CDR3 DNA: TGTGCCAGCAGTGACCTGGACAGATACTATGGCTACACCTTC.

The chain is built from TRBV7-2 and TRBJ1-6, with TRBD1 identical over 7 bases. J was trimmed by 0 bases and V by 5 bases; bases with no gene match: 4. CDR3 length: 16 amino acids. Germline values: CDR1 SGHTA, CDR2 FQGNSA. Written as DNA, the CDR3 is TGTGCCAGCAGCCGCAGGGGGTCCTCCTATAATTCACCCCTCCACTTT. Its translation: CASSRRGSSYNSPLHF.

As for this clonotype: The missing conserved phenylalanine or tryptophan at the end of this CDR3 makes a read error likely. The chain recombines TRBV10-3 with TRBJ1-2; 8 positions match TRBD1. The CDR3 sequence is 14 residues long. Germline V lookup: CDR1 ENHRY, CDR2 SYGVKD. Unmatched junction bases numbered 4, after V lost 0 bases and J lost 7 bases. CDR3 sequence: CAISESAGGLGYTL. CDR3 DNA sequence: TGTGCCATCAGTGAGTCGGCAGGGGGCCTTGGCTACACCTTA.

CDR3 bases: TGTGCCAGCCGGGGACAGGGGGCGTCTGGGGCCAACGTCCTGACTTTC. As protein: CASRGQGASGANVLTF. The chain carries TRBV19 and TRBJ2-6, with TRBD1 matching over 12 bases. J was trimmed by 1 base and V by 9 bases; bases with no gene match: 4. The length of the CDR3 is 16 residues. Germline CDR1 and CDR2: LNHDA and SQIVND (reference sequence).

This chain connects TRBV24-1 to TRBJ2-3; TRBD2 matches 13 bases. The CDR3 is 16 amino acids. Germline V gene data show CDR1 as KGHDR and CDR2 as SFDVKD. The J segment lost 2 bases and the V segment lost 6 bases, leaving 4 bases of the junction unmatched. The CDR3 region is CATSRLAGGTTDTQYF. CDR3 nucleotide sequence: TGTGCCACCAGTAGACTAGCGGGAGGAACCACAGATACGCAGTATTTT.

The chain recombines TRBV20-1 with TRBJ1-2, with D possibly TRBD1 on 5 matching bases. The V end lost 1 base, the J end lost 6 bases, and 24 bases lay between the germline ends. CDR1 DFQATT and CDR2 SNEGSKA come from the germline V gene (reference sequence). The CDR3 runs 17 residues. In DNA form, the CDR3 reads TGCAGTGCTAGAGCCTCCTTCTGGGACTCACTAAAGGATGGCTACACCTTC. Protein sequence: CSARASFWDSLKDGYTF.

The chain links TRBV20-1 to TRBJ2-7; D is unclear. Germline values: CDR1 DFQATT, CDR2 SNEGSKA (reference sequence). The CDR3 sequence is 15 residues long. V lost 4 bases, J lost 0 bases, and 16 bases lay in between. The CDR3 nucleotides read TGCAGTGCTACAACGACTGATCCATCCTCCTACGAGCAGTACTTC. Translating it yields CSATTTDPSSYEQYF.

The rearrangement uses TRBV5-6 and TRBJ2-7; no clear D gene. This CDR3 spans 14 amino acids. The ends were cut back, 8 bases at V and 0 bases at J, with 15 bases in the middle. Germline CDR1 SGHDT, CDR2 YYEEEE. The CDR3 nucleotides read TGTGCCAGTAGGATCGGTGCCATCTCCTACGAGCAGTACTTC. Translated: CASRIGAISYEQYF.

The V call is TRBV20-1, the J call TRBJ2-1, with 15 bases lining up with TRBD2. Germline CDR1 and CDR2: DFQATT and SNEGSKA (reference sequence). The CDR3 runs 16 residues. The V gene end was trimmed by 6 bases and the J gene end by 3 bases; junction bases not matched to a gene: 6. The CDR3 sequence: CSARTSGRVGYNEQFF. CDR3 bases: TGCAGTGCCAGGACTAGCGGGAGGGTCGGCTACAATGAGCAGTTCTTC.

The rearrangement joins TRBV6-1 to TRBJ1-5, with D hard to call. The germline V gene encodes CDR1 MNHNS and CDR2 SASEGT. The V end lost 7 bases, the J end lost 4 bases, and 14 bases lay between the germline ends. This CDR3 is 14 amino acids long. The CDR3 spells CASTTGRENQPQHF. In DNA form, the CDR3 reads TGTGCCAGCACTACGGGTAGGGAGAATCAGCCCCAGCATTTT.

This clonotype qualifies as medium-sized. The chain is built from TRBV6-5 and TRBJ1-2, with 8 bases lining up with TRBD1. This CDR3 has 14 residues. CDR1 is MNHEY, CDR2 SVGAGI, per germline. J gave up 8 bases and V 0 bases, and 5 bases lay outside the gene matches. The CDR3 here is CASSYSGQGAGYTF. CDR3 nucleotides: TGTGCCAGCAGTTACTCCGGACAGGGCGCCGGCTACACCTTC.

The chain uses TRBV7-2 and TRBJ1-2; D remains unclear. Trimming pared 4 bases from V and 13 bases from J, leaving 19 bases between. Germline-derived CDR1 and CDR2 are SGHTA and FQGNSA. CDR3 size: 13 residues. CDR3 amino acids: CASSSTSALISTF. The CDR3 DNA is TGTGCCAGCAGCTCCACTTCGGCGTTAATCAGCACCTTC.

The chain recombines TRBV5-5 with TRBJ2-1; D is perhaps TRBD1 (5 bases). From germline, CDR1 is SGHKS and CDR2 YYEKEE (reference sequence). The CDR3 sequence is 15 residues long. V lost 7 bases and J 5 bases, leaving 19 bases between the germline ends. The CDR3 here is CASGPRTNSDNEQFF. The CDR3 DNA follows: TGTGCCAGCGGGCCGAGGACAAATTCCGACAATGAGCAGTTCTTC.

The chain joins TRBV7-2 to TRBJ2-7; D gene uncertain. Germline V gene data show CDR1 as SGHTA and CDR2 as FQGNSA. This CDR3 is 11 amino acids long. Trimming shortened V by 6 bases and J by 8 bases, and 11 bases separated the two germline ends. The CDR3 sequence is CASSLTVQQYF. In DNA, the CDR3 is TGTGCCAGCAGTCTCACGGTACAGCAGTACTTC.

The rearrangement links TRBV28 to TRBJ1-5, with 10 bases aligning to TRBD1. The CDR3 runs 15 residues. Germline lookup yields CDR1 MDHEN and CDR2 SYDVKM. V lost 4 bases to trimming and J lost 2 bases; unmatched junction nucleotides: 2. The CDR3 region is CASSSGTGGNQPQHF. The CDR3 coding sequence is TGTGCCAGCAGTTCCGGGACAGGGGGCAATCAGCCCCAGCATTTT.

This clonotype is large within its sample. J is TRBJ1-5 and V is TRBV20-1, with 9 bases aligning to TRBD1. The trim removed 8 bases at V and 6 bases at J, leaving 8 bases unmatched. The CDR3 runs 13 residues. CDR1 is DFQATT and CDR2 is SNEGSKA in the germline V gene (reference sequence). CDR3 coding DNA: TGCAGTCCTTACAGGGGGCCGGGTCAGCCCCAGCATTTT. This codes for CSPYRGPGQPQHF.

This clonotype is a singleton in its sample. The chain links TRBV19 to TRBJ2-7; unclear D gene. The germline V and J ends were trimmed by 4 bases and 0 bases, with 10 bases remaining between them. CDR1 is LNHDA, CDR2 SQIVND, per germline (reference sequence). The CDR3 length is 14 residues. The DNA for the CDR3 is TGTGCCAGTAGTAGGTTTGGCAACTCCTACGAGCAGTACTTC. Its translation is CASSRFGNSYEQYF.

This clonotype was seen more than once but under ten times. The chain uses TRBV6-5 and TRBJ1-6, with a tentative D call TRBD1 (5 bases). The CDR3 length is 14 residues. V lost 4 bases, J lost 9 bases, and 13 bases lay in between. The germline gives CDR1 MNHEY, CDR2 SVGAGI. CDR3 sequence: CASSWDGVSSPLHF. The CDR3 DNA sequence: TGTGCCAGCAGTTGGGACGGGGTGTCTTCACCCCTCCACTTT.

V is TRBV28 and J is TRBJ1-1, with 9 nucleotides matching TRBD1. V was clipped by 6 bases and J by 4 bases; unmatched bases: 0. This CDR3 is built from 12 residues. CDR1 MDHEN and CDR2 SYDVKM come from the germline V gene. CDR3 in DNA: TGTGCCAGCAGGACAGGGGGCACTGAAGCTTTCTTT. This sequence encodes CASRTGGTEAFF. Based on the CDR3 plus reference TRBV28 and TRBJ1-1, the full variable domain is DVKVTQSSRYLVKRTGEKVFLECVQDMDHENMFWYRQDPGLGLRLIYFSYDVKMKEKGDIPEGYSVSREKKERFSLILESASTNQTSMYLCASRTGGTEAFFGQGTRLTVV.

The rearrangement links TRBV28 to TRBJ2-7, with 8 bases lining up with TRBD2. V was pared by 2 bases and J by 6 bases, with 6 bases of the junction left unmatched. Germline V gives CDR1 MDHEN, CDR2 SYDVKM. The CDR3 extends over 14 amino acids. The CDR3: CASSLQAGAAEQYF. CDR3 in DNA: TGTGCCAGCAGTTTACAAGCGGGAGCAGCCGAGCAGTACTTC. Full variable domain (rest looked up from reference TRBV28 and TRBJ2-7): DVKVTQSSRYLVKRTGEKVFLECVQDMDHENMFWYRQDPGLGLRLIYFSYDVKMKEKGDIPEGYSVSREKKERFSLILESASTNQTSMYLCASSLQAGAAEQYFGPGTRLTVT.

The chain couples TRBV20-1 to TRBJ2-1; a weak D match, TRBD1 (5 bases). Per the germline V gene, CDR1 is DFQATT and CDR2 is SNEGSKA (reference sequence). Trimming stripped 1 base from V and 7 bases from J, with 17 bases between. The CDR3 is 15 amino acids. CDR3 DNA sequence: TGCAGTGCTAGAGGTGACAGCGCTAACTGGAATGAGCAGTTCTTC. Translating gives CSARGDSANWNEQFF.

V gene TRBV7-2 combines with J gene TRBJ2-5, with D perhaps matching TRBD1 or TRBD2 (5 bases each). Germline CDR1 is SGHTA and CDR2 is FQGNSA. Trimming shortened V by 4 bases and J by 0 bases, and 6 bases separated the two germline ends. The length of the CDR3 is 13 residues. The CDR3 DNA sequence: TGTGCCAGCAGCTGGGGGTACCAAGAGACCCAGTACTTC. Its translation is CASSWGYQETQYF.

The chain combines TRBV20-1 with TRBJ2-7, with 8 bases fitting TRBD2. V shed 3 bases and J 2 bases; nucleotides not matched to a gene: 18. This CDR3 comprises 18 residues. CDR1 is DFQATT and CDR2 is SNEGSKA in the germline V gene (reference sequence). CDR3: CSARDPRGAGVSAYEQYF. CDR3 DNA: TGCAGTGCTAGGGACCCTCGGGGAGCGGGAGTTTCGGCCTACGAGCAGTACTTC.

By frequency in the sample, this clonotype is medium-sized. The gene calls are TRBV20-1 and TRBJ1-3; D is perhaps TRBD1 (5 bases). This CDR3 comprises 12 residues. CDR1 and CDR2 from the germline V gene are DFQATT and SNEGSKA (reference sequence). The ends were cut back, 3 bases at V and 4 bases at J, with 7 bases in the middle. The CDR3 protein is CSASRQGNTIYF. DNA of the CDR3: TGCAGTGCTAGTAGACAGGGAAACACCATATATTTT.

V and J are TRBV6-1 and TRBJ2-5; a weak D match, TRBD1 (6 bases). V was cut by 5 bases and J by 1 base, with 11 bases left in between. Germline V gene lookup returns CDR1 MNHNS and CDR2 SASEGT. The CDR3 has 14 residues. CDR3 sequence: CASSQQGGQETQYF. The CDR3 nucleotides are TGTGCCAGCAGTCAACAGGGTGGCCAAGAGACCCAGTACTTC.